The clone carrying this T cell receptor beta chain was seen a handful of times. The target antigen is unknown. This specimen includes other DNA sequences encoding the same CDR3. The purity of all sorted populations exceeded 98%. The length of the CDR3 is 14 residues. Germline CDR1 is MDHEN and CDR2 is SYDVKM. Unmatched junction bases numbered 3, after V lost 5 bases and J lost 4 bases. Since all of the isolated RNA was reverse transcribed, expressed TCRB transcripts were what got sequenced. TCRdb's table, derived via immunoSEQ multiplex PCR, lists solely in-frame clones and lacks some. Among 300,000 to 450,000 clones listed, 9.5% to 10% were seen once. The record originates from a study of beta chain features in type 1 diabetes. The study's findings and limits: In every one of the four CD4+ subsets, TCRB CDR3s were moderately but significantly shorter in Type 1 diabetes patients. TCRB repertoires of naive, central memory and Treg cells appeared more similar among patients than among healthy donors.

The chain recombines TRBV28 with TRBJ1-5; 9 bases agree with TRBD1. Material: central memory CD4+ T cells from blood. This receptor was taken from a man aged 30 to 45 with type 1 diabetes. As DNA, the CDR3 is TGTGCCAGCAGTCCCGGACAGGGGAATCAGCCCCAGCATTTT. Translating gives CASSPGQGNQPQHF.